The 25 T cell receptor beta chains given below trace back to one sample, sequenced in a study of OX40 agonist ivuxolimab in advanced cancers. Library method: the immunoSEQ multiplex PCR assay. TCRdb provides this immuneACCESS table in a form limited to in-frame rearrangements. Some clones are lacking; in checked studies, under half of them reflect an unresolved V gene, and why the rest are absent is not known. The sample records more than 65,000 clones, around 93% of which are singletons. 1% to 1.2% of the sample is held by the ten biggest clonotypes. The material sequenced was CD4+ or CD8+ T cells sorted from blood, taken in a trial of the OX40 agonist ivuxolimab. The receptors derive from an adult with an advanced solid tumor such as melanoma, head and neck, liver or kidney cancer.

This clone appeared once. This chain joins TRBV18 and TRBJ2-2; 7 bases line up with TRBD2. V trimming: 2 bases; J trimming: 6 bases; junction bases outside the gene matches: 6. This CDR3 contains 15 residues. CDR1 KGHSH and CDR2 LQKENI come from the germline V gene. The CDR3 DNA reads as TGTGCCAGCTCACCATCGGGGGGTGAATCCGGGGAGCTGTTTTTT. Amino acid sequence: CASSPSGGESGELFF.

The chain uses TRBV6-6 and TRBJ2-7; 9 bases match TRBD1. Germline CDR1 reads MNHNY; CDR2 reads SVGAGI (reference sequence). This CDR3 comprises 15 residues. V was pared by 6 bases and J by 6 bases, with 12 bases of the junction left unmatched. The CDR3 region has the DNA TGTGCCAGCAGCCGTCCCGGGACAGGGTCGTCCGAGCAGTACTTC. The encoded protein is CASSRPGTGSSEQYF.

This clone was found once. V gene TRBV5-6 combines with J gene TRBJ1-6; D is undetermined. V gave up 8 bases and J gave up 11 bases, with 20 bases separating them. CDR3 length: 14 amino acids. The V gene's germline CDR1 is SGHDT and CDR2 YYEEEE. CDR3 in amino acids: CASAPGPADPPLHF. In nucleotides, the CDR3 is TGTGCCAGTGCCCCCGGGCCGGCTGATCCACCCCTCCACTTT.

The rearrangement uses TRBV2 and TRBJ2-7; D is unresolved. Looked up from germline, CDR1 is SNHLY and CDR2 is FYNNEI. Trimming took off 7 bases at V and 4 bases at J, with 11 bases between the two ends. The CDR3 length is 12 residues. The CDR3 DNA reads TGTGCCAGCAAAACTGTGGAATACGAGCAGTACTTC. It encodes CASKTVEYEQYF.

By share of the sample, this clone is medium-sized (0.01 to 0.1%). The chain combines TRBV6-5 with TRBJ2-2; D possibly uses TRBD1 or TRBD2 (5 bases each). Germline V gene data show CDR1 as MNHEY and CDR2 as SVGAGI. Trimming removed 2 bases at V and 1 base at J, with 8 bases between. There are 15 residues in the CDR3. The CDR3 region is CASSYRGLNTGELFF. The CDR3 DNA follows: TGTGCCAGCAGTTACCGGGGCTTGAACACCGGGGAGCTGTTTTTT.

The chain couples TRBV9 to TRBJ2-1; unclear D gene. CDR1 is SGDLS and CDR2 is YYNGEE in the germline V gene. The CDR3 has 14 amino acids. V was cut by 0 bases and J by 1 base, with 5 bases left in between. CDR3 DNA: TGTGCCAGCAGCGTAGGGAGATCCTACAATGAGCAGTTCTTC. It yields the protein CASSVGRSYNEQFF.

The chain is built from TRBV7-6 and TRBJ1-1; D possibly corresponds to TRBD1 (6 bases). Germline V gene lookup returns CDR1 SGHVS and CDR2 FNYEAQ. Trimming removed 5 bases from V and 1 base from J, with 11 bases in between. This CDR3 is built from 14 residues. The chain's CDR3 is CASSQGQENTEAFF. CDR3 sequence (DNA): TGTGCCAGCAGCCAGGGGCAGGAGAACACTGAAGCTTTCTTT. Full variable domain (missing parts from reference TRBV7-6 and TRBJ1-1): GAGVSQSPRYKVTKRGQDVALRCDPISGHVSLYWYRQALGQGPEFLTYFNYEAQQDKSGLPNDRFSAERPEGSISTLTIQRTEQRDSAMYRCASSQGQENTEAFFGQGTRLTVV.

The chain carries TRBV11-3 and TRBJ2-5; 7 bases fit TRBD2. Germline V CDR1 and CDR2: SGHNT, YENEEA. The trim removed 6 bases at V and 0 bases at J, leaving 4 bases unmatched. The CDR3 is 14 residues long. CDR3 protein: CASSLSGHQETQYF. The CDR3 nucleotides are TGTGCCAGCAGTCTTAGCGGGCACCAAGAGACCCAGTACTTC.

The chain is built from TRBV13 and TRBJ2-7; TRBD2 matches at 7 bases. The V gene's germline CDR1 is PRHDT and CDR2 FYEKMQ (reference sequence). This CDR3 has 12 amino acids. J lost 6 bases, V lost 8 bases, and 7 bases had no gene match. CDR3 nucleotides: TGTGCCAGCCGACCGCAGCGGGGCGAGCAGTACTTC. Its translation is CASRPQRGEQYF. The whole variable domain, remainder taken from reference TRBV13 and TRBJ2-7, is AAGVIQSPRHLIKEKRETATLKCYPIPRHDTVYWYQQGPGQDPQFLISFYEKMQSDKGSIPDRFSAQQFSDYHSELNMSSLELGDSALYFCASRPQRGEQYFGPGTRLTVT.

The CDR3 spells CASTGTEGSAFF. The CDR3, as DNA: TGTGCCAGTACCGGGACAGAAGGTTCAGCTTTCTTT. The J gene is TRBJ1-1, the V gene TRBV19; TRBD1 aligns across 7 bases. Germline V lookup: CDR1 LNHDA, CDR2 SQIVND (reference sequence). The junction had 9 bases not matched to a gene; V was cut back by 7 bases and J by 10 bases. The CDR3 spans 12 residues.

This rearrangement joins TRBV19 to TRBJ2-3; 7 nucleotides agree with TRBD2. Unmatched junction bases numbered 7, after V lost 7 bases and J lost 6 bases. The CDR3 is 13 residues long. In germline, CDR1 is LNHDA, CDR2 SQIVND (reference sequence). Written as DNA, the CDR3 is TGTGCCAGTAACAGCGGCGGGAGCGATACGCAGTATTTT. It yields the protein CASNSGGSDTQYF.

The chain links TRBV5-4 to TRBJ1-2; D may be TRBD1 (6 bases). The CDR3 sequence is 14 residues long. The germline CDR1 and CDR2 sequences are SGHNT and YYREEE (reference sequence). Trimming took off 5 bases at V and 6 bases at J, with 17 bases between the two ends. The CDR3 DNA reads TGTGCCAGCAGGGGGGGACCAGGGGTGGATGGCTACACCTTC. Its protein is CASRGGPGVDGYTF.

The chain employs TRBV5-6 and TRBJ2-3, with a weak D call TRBD1 (6 bases). Trimming took off 7 bases at V and 5 bases at J, with 17 bases between the two ends. The germline CDR1 and CDR2 sequences are SGHDT and YYEEEE. This CDR3 is 14 amino acids long. CDR3: CASGGAASGDTQYF. CDR3 nucleotide sequence: TGTGCCAGCGGGGGCGCAGCCTCGGGAGATACGCAGTATTTT.

The chain employs TRBV9 and TRBJ2-1, with 7 bases lining up with TRBD2. V lost 2 bases and J lost 2; bases outside the gene matches: 1. The CDR3 contains 14 residues. Germline V lookup: CDR1 SGDLS, CDR2 YYNGEE. The CDR3 spells CASSVGGAYNEQFF. The CDR3 bases are TGTGCCAGCAGCGTTGGGGGGGCCTACAATGAGCAGTTCTTC. The variable domain in full, completed from reference TRBV9 and TRBJ2-1, reads DSGVTQTPKHLITATGQRVTLRCSPRSGDLSVYWYQQSLDQGLQFLIQYYNGEERAKGNILERFSAQQFPDLHSELNLSSLELGDSALYFCASSVGGAYNEQFFGPGTRLTVL.

The chain joins TRBV6-6 to TRBJ2-2; TRBD2 is a possible D gene (6 bases). The CDR3 is 13 residues long. With 7 bases removed from V and 3 bases from J, the gap between germline ends came to 9 bases. Germline loops: CDR1 MNHNY, CDR2 SVGAGI (reference sequence). For the CDR3, the DNA is TGTGCCAGCACCGGGACTTACACCGGGGAGCTGTTTTTT. This codes for CASTGTYTGELFF.

This chain links TRBV10-3 with TRBJ1-1; tentatively, D is TRBD1 (5 bases). This CDR3 comprises 13 residues. Germline CDR1 ENHRY, CDR2 SYGVKD. Trimming removed 8 bases from V and 2 bases from J, with 12 bases in between. CDR3 bases: TGTGCCATCCGCGGGGGTTTTAACACTGAAGCTTTCTTT. Amino acid sequence: CAIRGGFNTEAFF.

The chain couples TRBV9 to TRBJ1-2; D may be TRBD1 (6 bases). Trimming pared 3 bases from V and 4 bases from J, leaving 16 bases between. The CDR3 is made up of 15 amino acids. Germline V gives CDR1 SGDLS, CDR2 YYNGEE. In DNA form, the CDR3 reads TGTGCCAGCAGCGCCAGGGGCCAGGGGAGCTATGGCTACACCTTC. This encodes CASSARGQGSYGYTF.

The J gene is TRBJ2-3, the V gene TRBV2; D is unclear. The germline V gene encodes CDR1 SNHLY and CDR2 FYNNEI. The CDR3 extends over 13 amino acids. Trimming removed 5 bases at V and 5 bases at J, with 11 bases between. The CDR3 loop reads CASSSQFGDTQYF. CDR3 DNA sequence: TGTGCCAGCAGTAGCCAGTTCGGAGATACGCAGTATTTT.

The chain is built from TRBV5-4 and TRBJ2-3; 8 nucleotides line up with TRBD2. CDR3 size: 16 residues. Trimming cost V 0 bases and J 5 bases; bases outside gene matches: 8. Germline V gene sequence: CDR1 SGHNT, CDR2 YYREEE (reference sequence). The CDR3: CASSLAGGVVIDTQYF. The CDR3 coding sequence is TGTGCCAGCAGCTTGGCCGGGGGGGTGGTGATAGATACGCAGTATTTT.

This clone occurred a few times. The rearrangement uses TRBV15 and TRBJ1-1; D unresolved. The germline gives CDR1 LNHNV, CDR2 YYDKDF (reference sequence). Deletions cut 1 base from V and 0 bases from J, with 9 bases between. CDR3 length equals 15 residues. CDR3 loop: CATSRVGSLNTEAFF. The CDR3 region has the DNA TGTGCCACCAGCAGAGTCGGCAGCCTGAACACTGAAGCTTTCTTT.

This clone was seen a single time. This rearrangement joins TRBV19 to TRBJ1-6; 7 bases match TRBD1. The trim removed 5 bases at V and 0 bases at J, leaving 4 bases unmatched. CDR1 is LNHDA and CDR2 is SQIVND in the germline V gene (reference sequence). The CDR3 is 16 amino acids. This CDR3 is CASSRDSRSYNSPLHF. The CDR3 region has the DNA TGTGCCAGTAGTCGGGACAGTCGCTCCTATAATTCACCCCTCCACTTT. The whole variable domain, filled in from reference TRBV19 and TRBJ1-6, reads DGGITQSPKYLFRKEGQNVTLSCEQNLNHDAMYWYRQDPGQGLRLIYYSQIVNDFQKGDIAEGYSVSREKKESFPLTVTSAQKNPTAFYLCASSRDSRSYNSPLHFGNGTRLTVT.

The gene calls are TRBV27 and TRBJ2-2; D unresolved. CDR3 length: 17 residues. Trimming pared 1 base from V and 3 bases from J, leaving 15 bases between. Per the germline V gene, CDR1 is MNHEY and CDR2 is SMNVEV (reference sequence). The CDR3 bases are TGTGCCAGCAGTTTATTGGTCGGGCCATCCTACACCGGGGAGCTGTTTTTT. It is translated as CASSLLVGPSYTGELFF.

This sequence joins TRBV19 and TRBJ2-2; the match to TRBD1 covers 7 bases. The CDR3 is 14 residues long. V shed 4 bases, J shed 3 bases, and the junction held 2 bases outside the gene matches. Germline CDR1 and CDR2: LNHDA and SQIVND (reference sequence). The CDR3 nucleotides read TGTGCCAGTAGTAGGGACAGACACACCGGGGAGCTGTTTTTT. Its protein is CASSRDRHTGELFF. The entire variable domain, with the rest obtained from reference TRBV19 and TRBJ2-2, is as follows: DGGITQSPKYLFRKEGQNVTLSCEQNLNHDAMYWYRQDPGQGLRLIYYSQIVNDFQKGDIAEGYSVSREKKESFPLTVTSAQKNPTAFYLCASSRDRHTGELFFGEGSRLTVL.

V usage is TRBV30 and J usage is TRBJ2-7, with D possibly matching TRBD2 (5 bases). CDR1 GTSNPN and CDR2 SVGIG come from the germline V gene (reference sequence). The CDR3 spans 13 residues. Trimming cost V 1 base and J 7 bases, with 14 bases left between them. This chain's CDR3 is CAWSAQTSGEQYF. In nucleotides, the CDR3 is TGTGCCTGGAGTGCACAAACCTCGGGGGAGCAGTACTTC.

The chain links TRBV6-6 to TRBJ1-2, with no clear D. This CDR3 is 13 amino acids long. The V end was cut by 5 bases, the J end by 2 bases, with 9 bases between. Germline V gene sequence: CDR1 MNHNY, CDR2 SVGAGI (reference sequence). The CDR3, as DNA: TGTGCCAGCAGTCTTTCGGGGAACTATGGCTACACCTTC. This gives the protein CASSLSGNYGYTF.